The table lists the clone carrying this TCR beta chain with a count of one. The data originate from a study of blood T cell repertoires in COVID-19. V lost 2 bases to trimming and J lost 5 bases, with 7 bases between them. This CDR3 has 13 amino acids. Germline V gives CDR1 SGHRS, CDR2 YFSETQ. Sequencing was performed with immunoSEQ multiplex PCR; in TCRdb, only in-frame clones are kept and a portion is missing. The sample carries around 120,000 clones, about 88% recorded once. The source material was peripheral blood. The chain couples TRBV5-1 to TRBJ2-2; D is perhaps TRBD1 (6 bases). The sequence was obtained from a man in his 60s with COVID-19, enrolled during active disease. This chain's CDR3 is CASSLGTTGELFF. DNA for the CDR3: TGCGCCAGCAGCTTAGGGACAACCGGGGAGCTGTTTTTT.